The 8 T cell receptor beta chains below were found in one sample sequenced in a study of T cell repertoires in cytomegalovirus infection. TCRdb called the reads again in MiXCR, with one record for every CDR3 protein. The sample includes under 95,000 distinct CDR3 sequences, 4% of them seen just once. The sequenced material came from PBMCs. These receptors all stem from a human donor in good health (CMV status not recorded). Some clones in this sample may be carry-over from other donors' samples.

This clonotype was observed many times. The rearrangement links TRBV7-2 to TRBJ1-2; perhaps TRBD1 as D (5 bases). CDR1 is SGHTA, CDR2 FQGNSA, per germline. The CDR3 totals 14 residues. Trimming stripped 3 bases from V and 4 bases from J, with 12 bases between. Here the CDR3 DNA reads TGTGCCAGCAGCTTGAGGCAGGGCCCCTATGGCTACACCTTC. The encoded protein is CASSLRQGPYGYTF.

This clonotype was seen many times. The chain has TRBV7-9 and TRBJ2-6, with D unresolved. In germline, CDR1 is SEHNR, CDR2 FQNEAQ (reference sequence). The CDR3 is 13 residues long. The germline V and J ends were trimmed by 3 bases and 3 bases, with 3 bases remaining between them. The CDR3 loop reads CASSFLGANVLTF. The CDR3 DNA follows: TGTGCCAGCAGCTTTCTTGGGGCCAACGTCCTGACTTTC.

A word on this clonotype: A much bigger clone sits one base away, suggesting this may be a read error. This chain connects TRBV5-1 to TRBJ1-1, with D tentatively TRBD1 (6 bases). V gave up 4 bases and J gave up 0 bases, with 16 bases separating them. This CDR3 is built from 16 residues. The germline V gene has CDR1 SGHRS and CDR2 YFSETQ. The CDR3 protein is CASSLIATGMNTEAFF. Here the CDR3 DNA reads TGCGCCAGCAGCCTAATCGCGACAGGCATGAACACTGAAGCTTTCTTT.

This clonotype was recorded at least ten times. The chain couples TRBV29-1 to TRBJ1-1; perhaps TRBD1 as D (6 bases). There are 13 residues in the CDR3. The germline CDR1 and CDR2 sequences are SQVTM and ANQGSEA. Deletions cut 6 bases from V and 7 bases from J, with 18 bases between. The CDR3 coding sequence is TGCAGCGTCACCCCGGGGGGGCCGGTTGAAGCTTTCTTT. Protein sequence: CSVTPGGPVEAFF.

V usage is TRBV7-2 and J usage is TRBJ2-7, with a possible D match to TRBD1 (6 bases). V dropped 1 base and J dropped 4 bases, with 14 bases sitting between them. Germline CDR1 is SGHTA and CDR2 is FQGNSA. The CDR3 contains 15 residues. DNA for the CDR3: TGTGCCAGCAGCTTAGTCCCGGGACACGGTTACGAGCAGTACTTC. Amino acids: CASSLVPGHGYEQYF.

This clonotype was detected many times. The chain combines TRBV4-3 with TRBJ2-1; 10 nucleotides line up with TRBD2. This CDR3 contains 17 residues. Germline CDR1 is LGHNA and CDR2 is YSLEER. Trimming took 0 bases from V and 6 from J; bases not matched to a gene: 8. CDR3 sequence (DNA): TGCGCCAGCAGCCAAGATGGCGGGCTAGCGGGAGCCAATGAGCAGTTCTTC. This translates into CASSQDGGLAGANEQFF.

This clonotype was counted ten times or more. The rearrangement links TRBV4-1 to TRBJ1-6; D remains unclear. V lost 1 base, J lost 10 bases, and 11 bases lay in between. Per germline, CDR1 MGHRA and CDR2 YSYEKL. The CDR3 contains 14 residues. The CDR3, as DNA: TGCGCCAGCAGCCAAGTGGGCCGGGAATCACCCCTCCACTTT. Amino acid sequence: CASSQVGRESPLHF.

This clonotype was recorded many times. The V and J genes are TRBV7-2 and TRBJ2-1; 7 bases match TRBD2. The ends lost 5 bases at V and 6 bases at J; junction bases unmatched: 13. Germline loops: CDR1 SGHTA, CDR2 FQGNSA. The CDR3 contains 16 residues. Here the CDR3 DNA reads TGTGCCAGCAGCCCGAGGGGAGGGGTGGGGGGCAATGAGCAGTTCTTC. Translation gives CASSPRGGVGGNEQFF.